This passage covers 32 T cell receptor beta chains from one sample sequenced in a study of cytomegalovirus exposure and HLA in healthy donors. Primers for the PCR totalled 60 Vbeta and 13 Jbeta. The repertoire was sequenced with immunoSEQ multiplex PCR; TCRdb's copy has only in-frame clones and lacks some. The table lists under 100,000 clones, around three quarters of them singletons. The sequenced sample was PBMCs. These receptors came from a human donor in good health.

CDR3 loop: CASSPRQGESYGYTF. CDR3 sequence (DNA): TGCGCCAGCAGCCCACGACAGGGAGAATCCTATGGCTACACCTTC. This sequence joins TRBV4-1 and TRBJ1-2; TRBD1 aligns across 7 bases. J was trimmed by 4 bases and V by 4 bases; bases with no gene match: 9. In germline, CDR1 is MGHRA, CDR2 YSYEKL. CDR3 length: 15 amino acids.

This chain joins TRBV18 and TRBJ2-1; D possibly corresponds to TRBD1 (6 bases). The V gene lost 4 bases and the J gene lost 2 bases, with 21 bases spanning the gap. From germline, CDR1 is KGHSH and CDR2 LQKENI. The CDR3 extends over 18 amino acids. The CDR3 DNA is TGTGCCAGCTCACTCCAAGGTACAGGGCCGCTCACCTACAATGAGCAGTTCTTC. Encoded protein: CASSLQGTGPLTYNEQFF.

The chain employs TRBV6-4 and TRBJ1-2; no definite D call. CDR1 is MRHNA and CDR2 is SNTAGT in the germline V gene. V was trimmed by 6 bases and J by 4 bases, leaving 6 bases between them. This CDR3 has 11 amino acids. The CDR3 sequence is CASSSGYGYTF. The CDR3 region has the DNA TGTGCCAGCAGCTCAGGCTATGGCTACACCTTC.

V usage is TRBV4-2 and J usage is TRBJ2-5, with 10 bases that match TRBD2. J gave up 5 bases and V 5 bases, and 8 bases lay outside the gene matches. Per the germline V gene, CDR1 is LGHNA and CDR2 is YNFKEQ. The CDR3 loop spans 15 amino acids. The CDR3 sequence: CASSTGLAKEETQYF. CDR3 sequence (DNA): TGTGCCAGCAGCACGGGACTAGCGAAAGAGGAGACCCAGTACTTC.

The CDR3 loop is CASSIGGDNYGYTF. The DNA for the CDR3 is TGTGCCAGTAGTATAGGTGGAGATAACTATGGCTACACCTTC. V and J are TRBV19 and TRBJ1-2; D gene uncertain. The CDR3 extends over 14 amino acids. The germline V gene has CDR1 LNHDA and CDR2 SQIVND (reference sequence). V was clipped by 1 base and J by 1 base, with 7 bases between them.

The CDR3 coding sequence is TGTGCCAGCAGGGAGGGTCTCTCCTACAATGAGCAGTTCTTC. Its translation: CASREGLSYNEQFF. The chain uses TRBV6-1 and TRBJ2-1; the D gene is possibly TRBD2 (6 bases). The CDR3 contains 14 residues. Per the germline V gene, CDR1 is MNHNS and CDR2 is SASEGT. V was pared by 6 bases and J by 0 bases, with 9 bases between.

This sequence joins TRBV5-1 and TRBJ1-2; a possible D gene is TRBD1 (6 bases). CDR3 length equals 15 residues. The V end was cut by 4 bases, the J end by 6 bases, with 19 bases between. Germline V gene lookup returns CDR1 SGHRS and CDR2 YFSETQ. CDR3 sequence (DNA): TGCGCCAGCAGCGTGGCAGTGGGGGCTATTAATGGCTACACCTTC. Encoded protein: CASSVAVGAINGYTF.

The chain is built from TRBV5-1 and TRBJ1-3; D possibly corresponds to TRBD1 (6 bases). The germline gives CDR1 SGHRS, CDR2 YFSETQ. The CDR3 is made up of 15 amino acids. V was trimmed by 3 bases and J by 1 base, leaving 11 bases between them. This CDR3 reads CASSSQQGSGNTIYF. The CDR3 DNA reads TGCGCCAGCAGCTCTCAGCAGGGGTCTGGAAACACCATATATTTT.

For the CDR3, the DNA is TGTGCCAGCAGTGAACTACCGGGGAAAGCTTTCTTT. Encoded protein: CASSELPGKAFF. The rearrangement uses TRBV6-1 and TRBJ1-1; no clear D. Germline CDR1 is MNHNS and CDR2 is SASEGT. The CDR3 runs to 12 residues. The V gene lost 2 bases and the J gene lost 9 bases, with 10 bases spanning the gap.

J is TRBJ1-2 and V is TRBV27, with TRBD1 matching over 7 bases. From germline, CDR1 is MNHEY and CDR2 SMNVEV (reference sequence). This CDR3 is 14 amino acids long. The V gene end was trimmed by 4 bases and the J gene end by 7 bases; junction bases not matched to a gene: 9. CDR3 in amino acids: CASSSLDRAGGYTF. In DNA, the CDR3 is TGTGCCAGCAGTTCCCTAGACAGGGCTGGTGGCTACACCTTC.

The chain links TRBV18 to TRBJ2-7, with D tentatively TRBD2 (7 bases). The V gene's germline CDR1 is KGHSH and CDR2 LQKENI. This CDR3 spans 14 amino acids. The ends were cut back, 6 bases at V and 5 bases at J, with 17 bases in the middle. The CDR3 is CASSNRGARDEQYF. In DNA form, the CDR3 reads TGTGCCAGCTCCAATCGGGGGGCCCGCGACGAGCAGTACTTC.

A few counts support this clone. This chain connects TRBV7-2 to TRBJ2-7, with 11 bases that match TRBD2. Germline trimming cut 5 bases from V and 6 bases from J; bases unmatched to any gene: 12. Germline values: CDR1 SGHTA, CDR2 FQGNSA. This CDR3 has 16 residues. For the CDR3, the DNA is TGTGCCAGCAGCGTGCAAACTAGCGGGAGTTCTTGCGAGCAGTACTTC. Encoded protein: CASSVQTSGSSCEQYF.

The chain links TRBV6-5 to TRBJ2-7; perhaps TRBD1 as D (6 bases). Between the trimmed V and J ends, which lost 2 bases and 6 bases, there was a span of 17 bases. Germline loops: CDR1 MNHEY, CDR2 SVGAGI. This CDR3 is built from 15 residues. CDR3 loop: CASSYQSPGACEQYF. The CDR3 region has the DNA TGTGCCAGCAGTTACCAATCCCCAGGGGCCTGCGAGCAGTACTTC.

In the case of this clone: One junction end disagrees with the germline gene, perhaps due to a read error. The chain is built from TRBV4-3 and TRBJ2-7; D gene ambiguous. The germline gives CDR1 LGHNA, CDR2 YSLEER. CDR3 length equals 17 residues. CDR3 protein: CASSQEYPTPDSSEQYF. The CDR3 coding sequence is TGCGCCAGCAGCCAAGAGTATCCGACACCCGATTCCTCCGAGCAGTACTTC.

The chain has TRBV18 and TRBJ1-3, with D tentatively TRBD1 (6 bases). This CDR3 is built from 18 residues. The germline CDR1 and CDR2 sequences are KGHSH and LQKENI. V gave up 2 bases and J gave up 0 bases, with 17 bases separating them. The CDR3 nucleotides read TGTGCCAGCTCACCATACCCCCCAGGGGCTCTCTCTGGAAACACCATATATTTT. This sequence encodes CASSPYPPGALSGNTIYF.

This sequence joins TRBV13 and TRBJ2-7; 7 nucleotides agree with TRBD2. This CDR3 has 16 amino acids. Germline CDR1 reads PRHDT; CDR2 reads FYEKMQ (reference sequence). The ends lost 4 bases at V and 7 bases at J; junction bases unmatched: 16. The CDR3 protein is CASSSGGRGAIREQYF. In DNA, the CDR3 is TGTGCCAGCAGCTCTGGGGGGAGGGGAGCGATACGAGAGCAGTACTTC. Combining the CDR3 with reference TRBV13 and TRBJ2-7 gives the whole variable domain AAGVIQSPRHLIKEKRETATLKCYPIPRHDTVYWYQQGPGQDPQFLISFYEKMQSDKGSIPDRFSAQQFSDYHSELNMSSLELGDSALYFCASSSGGRGAIREQYFGPGTRLTVT.

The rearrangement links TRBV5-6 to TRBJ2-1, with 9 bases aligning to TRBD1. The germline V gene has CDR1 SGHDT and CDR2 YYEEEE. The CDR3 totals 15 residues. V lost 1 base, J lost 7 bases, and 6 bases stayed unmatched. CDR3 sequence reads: CASSLRTGTGNEQFF. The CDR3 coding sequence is TGTGCCAGCAGCTTGCGGACAGGGACAGGGAATGAGCAGTTCTTC. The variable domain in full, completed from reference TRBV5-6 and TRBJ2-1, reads DAGVTQSPTHLIKTRGQQVTLRCSPKSGHDTVSWYQQALGQGPQFIFQYYEEEERQRGNFPDRFSGHQFPNYSSELNVNALLLGDSALYLCASSLRTGTGNEQFFGPGTRLTVL.

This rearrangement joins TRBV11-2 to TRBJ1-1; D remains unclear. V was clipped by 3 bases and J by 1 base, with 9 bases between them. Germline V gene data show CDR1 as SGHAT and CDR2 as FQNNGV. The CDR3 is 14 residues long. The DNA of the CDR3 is TGTGCCAGCAGCTTTTCATTCGGGAACACTGAAGCTTTCTTT. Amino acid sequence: CASSFSFGNTEAFF. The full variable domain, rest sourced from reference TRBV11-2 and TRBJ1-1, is EAGVAQSPRYKIIEKRQSVAFWCNPISGHATLYWYQQILGQGPKLLIQFQNNGVVDDSQLPKDRFSAERLKGVDSTLKIQPAKLEDSAVYLCASSFSFGNTEAFFGQGTRLTVV.

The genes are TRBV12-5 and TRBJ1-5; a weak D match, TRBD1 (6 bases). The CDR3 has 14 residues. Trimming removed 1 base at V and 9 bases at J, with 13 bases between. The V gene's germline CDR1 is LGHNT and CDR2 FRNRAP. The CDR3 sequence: CASGLGTARGPQHF. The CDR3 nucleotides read TGTGCTAGTGGTTTGGGGACAGCCCGCGGGCCCCAGCATTTT.

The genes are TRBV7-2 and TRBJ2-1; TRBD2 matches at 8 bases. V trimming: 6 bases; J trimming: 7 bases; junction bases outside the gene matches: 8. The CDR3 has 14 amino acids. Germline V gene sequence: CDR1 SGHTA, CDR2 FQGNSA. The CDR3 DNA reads TGTGCCAGCAGGAGACTAGCGCGAGGAAATGAGCAGTTCTTC. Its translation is CASRRLARGNEQFF.

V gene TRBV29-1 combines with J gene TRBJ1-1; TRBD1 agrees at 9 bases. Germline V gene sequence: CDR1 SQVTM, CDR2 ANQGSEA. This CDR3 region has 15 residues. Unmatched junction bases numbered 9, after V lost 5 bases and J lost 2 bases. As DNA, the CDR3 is TGCAGCGTTTCTTCCACAGGGGGCTACAACACTGAAGCTTTCTTT. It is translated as CSVSSTGGYNTEAFF.

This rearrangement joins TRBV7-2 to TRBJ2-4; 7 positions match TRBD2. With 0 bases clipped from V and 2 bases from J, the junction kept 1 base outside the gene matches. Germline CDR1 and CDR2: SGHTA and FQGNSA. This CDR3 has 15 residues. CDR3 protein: CASSLARGTKNIQYF. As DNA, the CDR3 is TGTGCCAGCAGCTTAGCGCGGGGGACCAAAAACATTCAGTACTTC.

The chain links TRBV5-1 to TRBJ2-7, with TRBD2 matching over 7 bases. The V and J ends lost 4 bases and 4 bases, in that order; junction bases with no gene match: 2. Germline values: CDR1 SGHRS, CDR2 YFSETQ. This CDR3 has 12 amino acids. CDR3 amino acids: CASSISGYEQYF. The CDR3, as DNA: TGCGCCAGCAGCATTAGCGGGTACGAGCAGTACTTC.

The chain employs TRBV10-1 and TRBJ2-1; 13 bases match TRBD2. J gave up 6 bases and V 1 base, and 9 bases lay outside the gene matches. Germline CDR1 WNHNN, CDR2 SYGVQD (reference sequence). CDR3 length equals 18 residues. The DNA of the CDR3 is TGCGCCAGCAGTGAGTTTACCGGGACTAGCGGGACCCCCAATGAGCAGTTCTTC. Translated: CASSEFTGTSGTPNEQFF.

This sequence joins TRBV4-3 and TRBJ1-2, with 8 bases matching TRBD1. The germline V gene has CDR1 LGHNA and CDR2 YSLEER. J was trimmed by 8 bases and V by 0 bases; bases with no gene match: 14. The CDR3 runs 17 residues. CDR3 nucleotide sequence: TGCGCCAGCAGCCAAGATACTGGACAGGGAGGGTCGGGGGGCTACACCTTC. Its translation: CASSQDTGQGGSGGYTF.

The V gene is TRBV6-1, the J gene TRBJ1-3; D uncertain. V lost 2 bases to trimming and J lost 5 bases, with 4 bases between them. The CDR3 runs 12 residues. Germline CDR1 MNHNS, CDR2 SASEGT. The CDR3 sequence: CASSEIRNTIYF. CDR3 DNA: TGTGCCAGCAGTGAAATTAGAAACACCATATATTTT.

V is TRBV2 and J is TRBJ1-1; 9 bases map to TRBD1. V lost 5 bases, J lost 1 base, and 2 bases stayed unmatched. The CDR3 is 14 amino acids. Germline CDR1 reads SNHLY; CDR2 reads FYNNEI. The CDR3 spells CASSSGQGNTEAFF. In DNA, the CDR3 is TGTGCCAGCAGTTCGGGACAGGGGAACACTGAAGCTTTCTTT.

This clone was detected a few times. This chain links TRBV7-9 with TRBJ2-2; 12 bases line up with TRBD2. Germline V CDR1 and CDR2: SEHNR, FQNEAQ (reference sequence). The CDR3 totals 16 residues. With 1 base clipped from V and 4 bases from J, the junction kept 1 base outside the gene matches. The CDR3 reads CASSLVGLAGTGELFF. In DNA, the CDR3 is TGTGCCAGCAGCTTAGTGGGACTAGCGGGCACCGGGGAGCTGTTTTTT. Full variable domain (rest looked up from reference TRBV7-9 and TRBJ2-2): DTGVSQNPRHKITKRGQNVTFRCDPISEHNRLYWYRQTLGQGPEFLTYFQNEAQLEKSRLLSDRFSAERPKGSFSTLEIQRTEQGDSAMYLCASSLVGLAGTGELFFGEGSRLTVL.

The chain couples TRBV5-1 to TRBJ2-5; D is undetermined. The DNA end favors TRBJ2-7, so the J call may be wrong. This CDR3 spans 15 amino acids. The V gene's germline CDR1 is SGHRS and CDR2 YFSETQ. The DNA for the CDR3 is TGCGCCAGCAGCTTGGACTGGGCCTCCATCTACGAGCAGTACTTC. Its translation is CASSLDWASIYEQYF.

The CDR3 loop is CSVRDRGRNEKLFF. The CDR3, as DNA: TGCAGCGTCCGGGACAGGGGAAGGAATGAAAAACTGTTTTTT. The chain carries TRBV29-1 and TRBJ1-4, with 10 bases aligning to TRBD1. CDR3 size: 14 residues. V lost 6 bases and J lost 5; bases outside the gene matches: 6. Germline V gives CDR1 SQVTM, CDR2 ANQGSEA.

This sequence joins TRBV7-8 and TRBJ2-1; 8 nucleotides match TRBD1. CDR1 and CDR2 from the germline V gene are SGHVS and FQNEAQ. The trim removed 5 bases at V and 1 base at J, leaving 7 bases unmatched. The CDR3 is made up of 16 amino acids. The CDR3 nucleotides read TGTGCCAGCAGCGCTCGACAGGGGACATCCTACAATGAGCAGTTCTTC. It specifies CASSARQGTSYNEQFF.

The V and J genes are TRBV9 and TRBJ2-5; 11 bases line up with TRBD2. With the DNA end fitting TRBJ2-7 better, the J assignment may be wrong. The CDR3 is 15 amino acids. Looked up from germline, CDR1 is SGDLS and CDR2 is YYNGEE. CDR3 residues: CASSVELAGVGEQYF. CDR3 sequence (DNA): TGTGCCAGCAGCGTAGAACTAGCGGGAGTAGGCGAGCAGTACTTC.